A selection of T cell receptor beta chains follows, all from one sample in a study of shared clonotypes between healthy human individuals. Sequencing was performed with immunoSEQ multiplex PCR; in TCRdb, only in-frame clones are kept and a portion is missing. The repertoire has about 480,000 clones, around 79% of them found once; the top ten carry around 13%. The specimen sequenced was PBMCs. Source of these receptors: a woman in her 40s in good health. Some clones in this sample may be carry-over from other donors' samples. Both conserved end residues are part of each CDR3. The order of the fields is V gene, clone size, J gene, CDR3 length, D gene, CDR3 protein, CDR3 DNA. A D gene is named only where the DNA matches it firmly. Clone sizes are given selectively: once, few, many, or a class where the clone is expanded.

TRBV5-4	.	TRBJ1-5	14	.	CASSSRPHSQPQHF	TGTGCCAGCAGCTCTCGACCTCACAGTCAGCCCCAGCATTTT
TRBV19	.	TRBJ2-5	14	.	CASSIVGGWETQYF	TGTGCCAGTAGTATAGTCGGGGGCTGGGAGACCCAGTACTTC
TRBV4-1	once	TRBJ2-3	17	.	CASSQGRVSLVTDTQYF	TGCGCCAGCAGCCAAGGTCGGGTTAGCCTTGTCACAGATACGCAGTATTTT
TRBV7-2	.	TRBJ1-2	12	.	CASSLGGFWAHF	TGTGCCAGCAGCTTAGGAGGGTTTTGGGCCCACTTC
TRBV7-9	.	TRBJ1-6	13	.	CASSQRGDSPLHF	TGTGCCAGCAGCCAACGAGGGGATTCACCCCTCCACTTT
TRBV28	.	TRBJ2-7	16	.	CASSSPREPPTYEQYF	TGTGCCAGCAGCTCACCTAGGGAACCCCCTACCTACGAGCAGTACTTC
TRBV30	.	TRBJ2-7	13	.	CAGKVRGTGEQYF	TGTGCCGGGAAAGTTAGGGGCACGGGGGAGCAGTACTTC
TRBV5-4	.	TRBJ2-1	15	TRBD2	CASSAGLAGLNEQFF	TGTGCCAGCAGCGCGGGACTAGCGGGTTTGAATGAGCAGTTCTTC
TRBV9	many	TRBJ2-7	19	TRBD1	CASSLAVRTGGLGSYEQYF	TGTGCCAGCAGCTTAGCGGTGAGAACAGGGGGACTGGGGTCCTACGAGCAGTACTTC
TRBV6-1	.	TRBJ2-7	18	.	CASSEYMGLGAESYEQYF	TGTGCCAGCAGTGAATATATGGGTCTAGGTGCAGAGTCCTACGAGCAGTACTTC
TRBV2	.	TRBJ1-1	16	.	CASSLNSFYMYTEAFF	TGTGCCAGCAGCCTCAACAGCTTTTACATGTACACTGAAGCTTTCTTT
TRBV11-3	once	TRBJ2-5	15	TRBD2	CASSSGGTNQETQYF	TGTGCCAGCAGCTCCGGGGGGACTAACCAAGAGACCCAGTACTTC
TRBV9	.	TRBJ2-3	16	TRBD2	CASSTLSGRATDTQYF	TGTGCCAGCAGCACTCTCAGCGGGAGGGCCACAGATACGCAGTATTTT
TRBV28	.	TRBJ1-5	16	TRBD1	CASSSHSGGGYQPQHF	TGTGCCAGCAGTTCCCACTCAGGGGGCGGGTATCAGCCCCAGCATTTT
TRBV7-9	few	TRBJ2-1	14	.	CASSLGQTYNEQFF	TGTGCCAGCAGCTTAGGGCAGACCTACAATGAGCAGTTCTTC
TRBV6-1	.	TRBJ1-4	15	TRBD1	CASSGSGGSNEKLFF	TGTGCCAGCAGTGGATCAGGGGGCAGTAATGAAAAACTGTTTTTT
TRBV13	.	TRBJ2-2	15	.	CASSLRLANTGELFF	TGTGCCAGCAGCTTACGTCTCGCGAACACCGGGGAGCTGTTTTTT
TRBV15	once	TRBJ2-7	15	TRBD2	CATSRRSGSGYEQYF	TGTGCCACCAGCAGACGTAGCGGGAGTGGCTACGAGCAGTACTTC
TRBV14	.	TRBJ2-1	16	.	CASSEPQGRPYNEQFF	TGTGCCAGCAGCGAACCTCAGGGGAGGCCCTACAATGAGCAGTTCTTC
TRBV28	.	TRBJ1-5	15	TRBD1	CASSYPGQGNQPQHF	TGTGCCAGCAGCTATCCGGGACAGGGCAATCAGCCCCAGCATTTT
TRBV29-1	few	TRBJ1-1	13	.	CSVTTGPYTEAFF	TGCAGCGTCACTACAGGCCCCTACACTGAAGCTTTCTTT
TRBV6-4	.	TRBJ2-5	13	.	CASSEGGQETQYF	TGTGCCAGCAGTGAGGGTGGTCAAGAGACCCAGTACTTC
TRBV20-1	once	TRBJ2-7	10	.	CSVGTSWQYF	TGCAGTGTCGGGACTTCGTGGCAGTACTTC
TRBV2	.	TRBJ1-1	11	.	CASRQDGEAFF	TGTGCCAGCAGGCAAGATGGTGAAGCTTTCTTT
TRBV6-6	.	TRBJ2-7	12	.	CASSTQNYEQYF	TGTGCCAGCAGTACACAGAACTACGAGCAGTACTTC
TRBV27	.	TRBJ2-1	15	.	CASPPMVAANNEQFF	TGTGCCAGCCCCCCGATGGTAGCGGCCAACAATGAGCAGTTCTTC
TRBV6-6	.	TRBJ1-2	15	.	CASSYGAQGGGGYTF	TGTGCCAGCAGTTACGGCGCCCAGGGAGGTGGTGGCTACACCTTC
TRBV7-9	.	TRBJ1-1	15	.	CASSPGGGRGTEAFF	TGTGCCAGCAGCCCAGGAGGGGGAAGAGGGACTGAAGCTTTCTTT
TRBV27	.	TRBJ2-1	14	TRBD2	CASKLAGVYNEQFF	TGTGCCAGCAAACTAGCGGGAGTGTACAATGAGCAGTTCTTC
TRBV6-1	.	TRBJ1-3	16	.	CASSELVGRSGNTIYF	TGTGCCAGCAGTGAACTTGTCGGACGCTCTGGAAACACCATATATTTT
TRBV5-3	.	TRBJ2-5	14	.	CARSLVDYQETQYF	TGTGCCAGAAGCTTGGTGGACTACCAAGAGACCCAGTACTTC
TRBV6-5	.	TRBJ2-3	15	TRBD2	CASSWGAGVSDTQYF	TGTGCCAGCAGTTGGGGAGCGGGAGTATCAGATACGCAGTATTTT
TRBV4-1	.	TRBJ2-5	13	TRBD1	CASSQDRVETQYF	TGCGCCAGCAGCCAGGACAGGGTAGAGACCCAGTACTTC
TRBV15	.	TRBJ1-6	13	.	CATSRVIDSPLHF	TGTGCCACCAGCAGAGTGATTGATTCACCCCTCCACTTT
TRBV6-1	.	TRBJ1-5	13	.	CASSDYSNQPQHF	TGTGCCAGCAGCGATTATAGCAATCAGCCCCAGCATTTT
TRBV19	.	TRBJ1-4	11	.	CASSIGEKLFF	TGTGCCAGTAGTATAGGTGAAAAACTGTTTTTT
TRBV5-1	many	TRBJ2-1	17	TRBD2	CASSPGLAGVGYNEQFF	TGCGCCAGCAGCCCTGGACTAGCGGGAGTAGGGTACAATGAGCAGTTCTTC
TRBV7-2	.	TRBJ1-1	14	.	CASSLVADGTEAFF	TGTGCCAGCAGCTTAGTAGCAGATGGCACTGAAGCTTTCTTT
TRBV6-1	.	TRBJ2-2	14	.	CASTGTWNTGELFF	TGTGCCAGCACCGGGACATGGAACACCGGGGAGCTGTTTTTT
TRBV18	.	TRBJ2-5	14	.	CASSRAAGWETQYF	TGTGCCAGCTCAAGGGCGGCAGGATGGGAGACCCAGTACTTC
TRBV7-8	once	TRBJ1-5	13	.	CASSTVKVGPQHF	TGTGCCAGCAGCACCGTAAAAGTGGGGCCCCAGCATTTT
TRBV5-4	.	TRBJ2-2	16	.	CASSAAGTFNTGELFF	TGTGCCAGCAGCGCCGCCGGGACCTTTAACACCGGGGAGCTGTTTTTT
TRBV27	.	TRBJ2-1	16	.	CASSTRGWGSYNEQFF	TGTGCCAGCAGTACCCGGGGGTGGGGTTCCTACAATGAGCAGTTCTTC
TRBV7-3	once	TRBJ1-4	13	.	CASSLGQGEKLFF	TGTGCCAGCAGCTTAGGGCAGGGTGAAAAACTGTTTTTT
TRBV7-3	.	TRBJ2-2	14	TRBD1	CASSKDRADGELFF	TGTGCCAGCAGCAAGGACAGGGCCGACGGGGAGCTGTTTTTT
TRBV6-1	.	TRBJ1-4	13	.	CASSENLGEKLFF	TGTGCCAGCAGTGAAAATTTGGGTGAAAAACTGTTTTTT
TRBV5-1	once	TRBJ2-2	16	TRBD2	CASSPRVAGSTGELFF	TGCGCCAGCAGCCCGCGGGTAGCGGGTTCCACCGGGGAGCTGTTTTTT
TRBV19	.	TRBJ2-7	14	.	CASSPKTAYYEQYF	TGTGCCAGTAGTCCCAAGACAGCCTACTACGAGCAGTACTTC
TRBV9	.	TRBJ2-2	16	.	CASSPSGLANTGELFF	TGTGCCAGCAGCCCCTCCGGGCTAGCGAACACCGGGGAGCTGTTTTTT